The 24 T cell receptor beta chains reported below all come from one sample, sequenced in a study of cytomegalovirus exposure and HLA in healthy donors. The PCR ran on 60 Vbeta and 13 Jbeta primers. Sequencing used immunoSEQ multiplex PCR; TCRdb keeps in-frame clones, though not all of them. The sample has some 130,000 clones, 75% to 85% seen once. Sequenced material: PBMCs. The receptors were sampled from a male donor in good health and CMV-seronegative.

V gene TRBV30 combines with J gene TRBJ2-1; TRBD2 matches at 8 bases. Trimming took 5 bases from V and 10 from J; bases not matched to a gene: 7. In germline, CDR1 is GTSNPN, CDR2 SVGIG (reference sequence). This CDR3 region has 12 residues. This CDR3 is CAWLPGGNEQFF. Written as DNA, the CDR3 is TGTGCCTGGCTCCCGGGAGGGAACGAGCAGTTCTTC.

This clone has more than one count but fewer than ten. J is TRBJ1-1 and V is TRBV7-9; TRBD1 matches at 9 bases. V shed 2 bases, J shed 7 bases, and the junction held 5 bases outside the gene matches. From germline, CDR1 is SEHNR and CDR2 FQNEAQ (reference sequence). This CDR3 is 14 amino acids long. The CDR3 spells CASSLTGGFSEAFF. The CDR3 nucleotides are TGTGCCAGCAGCTTAACAGGGGGCTTCAGTGAAGCTTTCTTT. Filled out from reference TRBV7-9 and TRBJ1-1, the complete variable domain reads DTGVSQNPRHKITKRGQNVTFRCDPISEHNRLYWYRQTLGQGPEFLTYFQNEAQLEKSRLLSDRFSAERPKGSFSTLEIQRTEQGDSAMYLCASSLTGGFSEAFFGQGTRLTVV.

The chain employs TRBV6-5 and TRBJ1-1, with a weak D call TRBD1 (5 bases). The CDR3 covers 12 residues. The ends were cut back, 4 bases at V and 6 bases at J, with 9 bases in the middle. Germline V gene sequence: CDR1 MNHEY, CDR2 SVGAGI. CDR3 bases: TGTGCCAGCAGTTCCGACAGACCTGAAGCTTTCTTT. Translation: CASSSDRPEAFF.

The chain recombines TRBV7-6 with TRBJ2-1; TRBD1 aligns across 7 bases. This CDR3 is 17 amino acids long. J gave up 6 bases and V 2 bases, and 13 bases lay outside the gene matches. Germline V lookup: CDR1 SGHVS, CDR2 FNYEAQ. The CDR3: CASSLMWRQGLFNEQFF. CDR3 DNA: TGTGCCAGCAGCTTAATGTGGAGACAGGGCTTATTCAATGAGCAGTTCTTC.

V is TRBV30 and J is TRBJ2-7; perhaps TRBD1 as D (6 bases). This CDR3 has 15 amino acids. Trimming cost V 4 bases and J 2 bases, with 18 bases left between them. CDR1 is GTSNPN, CDR2 SVGIG, per germline (reference sequence). The CDR3 DNA reads as TGTGCCTGGACCGATTGGTCGACAGGCGCCTACGAGCAGTACTTC. Amino acids: CAWTDWSTGAYEQYF. The full variable domain, completed using reference TRBV30 and TRBJ2-7, is SQTIHQWPATLVQPVGSPLSLECTVEGTSNPNLYWYRQAAGRGLQLLFYSVGIGQISSEVPQNLSASRPQDRQFILSSKKLLLSDSGFYLCAWTDWSTGAYEQYFGPGTRLTVT.

This sequence joins TRBV5-6 and TRBJ2-7; possible D gene TRBD1, 5 bases. CDR3 length: 12 residues. Germline V gene sequence: CDR1 SGHDT, CDR2 YYEEEE. Trimming took 4 bases from V and 3 from J, leaving 8 bases between them. The CDR3 is CASSIQGYEQYF. DNA of the CDR3: TGTGCCAGCAGCATTCAGGGCTACGAGCAGTACTTC.

The chain employs TRBV7-2 and TRBJ2-7; no definite D call. The CDR3 contains 13 residues. Germline CDR1 is SGHTA and CDR2 is FQGNSA. V lost 3 bases and J lost 3, with 9 bases in between. The CDR3: CASSLSRVYEQYF. The CDR3 bases are TGTGCCAGCAGCTTGTCCCGAGTCTACGAGCAGTACTTC.

The chain has TRBV5-1 and TRBJ1-4; no firm D call. Germline loops: CDR1 SGHRS, CDR2 YFSETQ. V was shortened by 0 bases and J by 5 bases, with 17 bases between the two germline ends. The CDR3 has 17 residues. CDR3 nucleotides: TGCGCCAGCAGCTTGGAAGGAACGCGGCGGAGCAATGAAAAACTGTTTTTT. Residues: CASSLEGTRRSNEKLFF.

This rearrangement joins TRBV9 to TRBJ1-2, with 7 positions matching TRBD1. Trimming removed 4 bases from V and 1 base from J; junction bases left unmatched: 10. The CDR3 has 16 amino acids. Germline CDR1 reads SGDLS; CDR2 reads YYNGEE. The CDR3 region is CASSPQTGALNYGYTF. CDR3 nucleotide sequence: TGTGCCAGCAGCCCTCAAACAGGGGCCCTTAACTATGGCTACACCTTC.

The V gene is TRBV4-3, the J gene TRBJ1-2, with a possible D match to TRBD1 (5 bases). This CDR3 comprises 15 residues. Trimming stripped 2 bases from V and 4 bases from J, with 14 bases between. CDR1 and CDR2 (germline): LGHNA, YSLEER. CDR3 bases: TGCGCCAGCAGCCAAAATAGGGGCAGTACCTATGGCTACACCTTC. It translates to CASSQNRGSTYGYTF.

This chain uses TRBV19 with TRBJ1-2, with TRBD1 identical over 9 bases. V dropped 4 bases and J dropped 10; count of bases not matched to a gene: 7. This CDR3 has 13 amino acids. The germline V gene has CDR1 LNHDA and CDR2 SQIVND (reference sequence). CDR3 in amino acids: CASSTLDRGYYTF. Written as DNA, the CDR3 is TGTGCCAGTAGTACCCTCGACAGGGGGTACTACACCTTC. The variable domain in full, with the rest retrieved from reference TRBV19 and TRBJ1-2, is DGGITQSPKYLFRKEGQNVTLSCEQNLNHDAMYWYRQDPGQGLRLIYYSQIVNDFQKGDIAEGYSVSREKKESFPLTVTSAQKNPTAFYLCASSTLDRGYYTFGSGTRLTVV.

The CDR3 region is CASSDLGTATVYF. The DNA of the CDR3 is TGCGCCAGCAGTGATTTAGGGACTGCGACGGTCTATTTT. V is TRBV10-1 and J is TRBJ2-3; D possibly corresponds to TRBD2 (6 bases). The CDR3 spans 13 residues. V shed 3 bases and J shed 15 bases, with 19 bases lying between them. Germline CDR1 WNHNN, CDR2 SYGVQD (reference sequence).

This clone showed up just a few times. This chain links TRBV6-1 with TRBJ1-2; 9 bases are a match to TRBD1. The CDR3 extends over 16 amino acids. Looked up from germline, CDR1 is MNHNS and CDR2 is SASEGT. V shed 4 bases and J 5 bases; nucleotides not matched to a gene: 11. Here the CDR3 reads CASSGRDRVGVYGYTF. The CDR3, as DNA: TGTGCCAGCAGTGGCCGGGACAGGGTAGGGGTATATGGCTACACCTTC.

This chain uses TRBV9 with TRBJ2-1, with 12 bases identical to TRBD2. After removal of 3 bases from V and 8 bases from J, the junction contained 9 bases not matched to a gene. The germline V gene has CDR1 SGDLS and CDR2 YYNGEE. CDR3 length equals 16 residues. This CDR3 is CASSGPTSGGRDEQFF. The DNA for the CDR3 is TGTGCCAGCAGCGGCCCTACTAGCGGGGGGAGGGATGAGCAGTTCTTC.

The chain combines TRBV19 with TRBJ1-5; 8 positions agree with TRBD1. Germline-derived CDR1 and CDR2 are LNHDA and SQIVND (reference sequence). Trimming removed 6 bases from V and 6 bases from J; junction bases left unmatched: 10. The CDR3 runs to 15 residues. The CDR3: CASSGQGRYGQPQHF. CDR3 DNA sequence: TGTGCCAGTAGCGGACAGGGAAGGTATGGTCAGCCCCAGCATTTT.

The rearrangement joins TRBV6-1 to TRBJ2-4, with TRBD1 identical over 8 bases. The V gene's germline CDR1 is MNHNS and CDR2 SASEGT. This CDR3 region has 16 residues. V gave up 3 bases and J gave up 1 base; unmatched junction bases: 5. The CDR3 DNA reads as TGTGCCAGCAGTGATCCGACAGGGGCGGCCAAAAACATTCAGTACTTC. Its translation: CASSDPTGAAKNIQYF.

The chain links TRBV2 to TRBJ2-7; D might be TRBD1 (5 bases). The CDR3 runs 13 residues. V shed 4 bases and J shed 3 bases, with 10 bases lying between them. Germline CDR1 is SNHLY and CDR2 is FYNNEI. The CDR3 nucleotides read TGTGCCAGCAGTGGGCAGGGCCGCTACGAGCAGTACTTC. Protein sequence: CASSGQGRYEQYF.

The sample holds a few counts of this clone. The V gene is TRBV5-6, the J gene TRBJ2-5; D is perhaps TRBD1 (8 bases). The CDR3 has 14 residues. V dropped 4 bases and J dropped 4 bases, with 14 bases sitting between them. CDR1 is SGHDT and CDR2 is YYEEEE in the germline V gene. The CDR3 sequence is CASSPTGGGETQYF. CDR3 nucleotides: TGTGCCAGCAGCCCAACAGGGGGGGGAGAGACCCAGTACTTC.

The chain is built from TRBV7-2 and TRBJ2-1; 10 nucleotides agree with TRBD2. The CDR3 consists of 14 residues. The germline CDR1 and CDR2 sequences are SGHTA and FQGNSA. Losses at the gene ends were 5 bases for V and 10 bases for J; bases not matched to a gene: 8. Here the CDR3 reads CASSLGLAEVEQFF. The CDR3 nucleotides read TGTGCCAGCAGCCTCGGACTAGCGGAGGTGGAGCAGTTCTTC.

To note about this clone: The same CDR3 is also encoded by other DNA sequences in this sample. This chain joins TRBV4-3 and TRBJ2-3, with a possible D match to TRBD1 (5 bases). The germline CDR1 and CDR2 sequences are LGHNA and YSLEER. V dropped 0 bases and J dropped 5 bases, with 15 bases sitting between them. CDR3 length: 16 residues. This chain's CDR3 is CASSQEDTPLEDTQYF. DNA of the CDR3: TGCGCCAGCAGCCAAGAGGACACACCTCTCGAAGATACGCAGTATTTT.

This clone was seen once. The chain recombines TRBV6-5 with TRBJ1-6; possible D gene TRBD1, 6 bases. The length of the CDR3 is 15 residues. Germline V lookup: CDR1 MNHEY, CDR2 SVGAGI. V lost 6 bases and J 9 bases, leaving 18 bases between the germline ends. The CDR3 protein is CASRASGTPGSPLHF. CDR3 nucleotide sequence: TGTGCCAGCAGAGCCTCCGGGACACCTGGTTCACCCCTCCACTTT.

V usage is TRBV2 and J usage is TRBJ2-3; 8 nucleotides match TRBD1. The germline V gene encodes CDR1 SNHLY and CDR2 FYNNEI. V lost 6 bases, J lost 1 base, and 12 bases stayed unmatched. The CDR3 spans 17 residues. CDR3 sequence reads: CASRAPPGQGGTDTQYF. The DNA for the CDR3 is TGTGCCAGCAGGGCCCCCCCCGGACAGGGTGGCACAGATACGCAGTATTTT. Based on the CDR3 plus reference TRBV2 and TRBJ2-3, the full variable domain is EPEVTQTPSHQVTQMGQEVILRCVPISNHLYFYWYRQILGQKVEFLVSFYNNEISEKSEIFDDQFSVERPDGSNFTLKIRSTKLEDSAMYFCASRAPPGQGGTDTQYFGPGTRLTVL.

The chain carries TRBV21-1 and TRBJ1-5. TRBV21-1 is a recognized pseudogene. This CDR3 is built from 16 residues. The CDR3 region has the DNA TGTGCCAGCAGCAAAGATGGCGGAGATAGCAATCAGCCCCAGCATTTT. Amino acid sequence: CASSKDGGDSNQPQHF.

The CDR3 bases are TGTGCCAGCAGTCAGGGGATGAAGAACATTCAGTACTTC. This gives the protein CASSQGMKNIQYF. V gene TRBV2 combines with J gene TRBJ2-4; TRBD1 might be the D (6 bases). There are 13 residues in the CDR3. V was shortened by 5 bases and J by 7 bases, with 12 bases between the two germline ends. The germline V gene encodes CDR1 SNHLY and CDR2 FYNNEI.